This TCR beta chain was profiled in a study of blood T cells in healthy people across ages. Findings of the study overall: Total diversity from one million sequenced T cells was likely underestimated. It was not known whether donors were CMV positive (a possible confounder of expanded clonotype changes).

Isolating PBMCs gave at least 6 million of these cells per sample. Trimming stripped 6 bases from V and 5 bases from J, with 11 bases between. CDR3 length: 13 residues. Through a sample-barcoded 5' primer and a J-beta primer mix, a second PCR was run for about 7 to 12 cycles. Every cDNA was tagged by a template-switch adaptor with 12 random nucleotides. TCRdb recomputed calls from the 5' RACE reads with MiXCR, one row per CDR3 protein. This table holds about 640,000 distinct CDR3 sequences, around three fifths found once. This clonotype was picked up a small number of times. What it binds is unknown. The sample comprised blood. The gene calls are TRBV12-3 or TRBV12-4 and TRBJ2-4; either TRBD1 or TRBD2 may supply D (6 bases each). The receptor was isolated from a man between 60 and 70 years old in good health. The CDR3: CASRLRGQNIQYF. The DNA of the CDR3 is TGTGCCAGCAGGTTACGGGGGCAAAACATTCAGTACTTC.